The 24 T cell receptor beta chains listed next were all sequenced from one sample in a study of blood T cell repertoires in COVID-19. The repertoire was sequenced with immunoSEQ multiplex PCR; TCRdb's copy has only in-frame clones and lacks some. The sample has approximately 440,000 clones; roughly 91% are singletons. Sequencing was performed on PBMCs or T cells enriched from blood (not recorded which). These receptor sequences come from a man aged 18 to 30 who had recovered from COVID-19.

The table lists this clone with a count of one. The rearrangement links TRBV5-1 to TRBJ2-7; perhaps TRBD1 as D (6 bases). Germline V CDR1 and CDR2: SGHRS, YFSETQ. The V and J ends lost 3 bases and 5 bases respectively, with 15 bases between them. The CDR3 covers 14 residues. CDR3 bases: TGCGCCAGCAGCTATGGAATAGGGGGTAACGAGCAGTACTTC. Its translation is CASSYGIGGNEQYF.

The J gene is TRBJ1-3, the V gene TRBV29-1, with 8 bases that match TRBD1. This CDR3 region has 13 residues. Trimming at V came to 6 bases and at J to 13 bases, leaving 14 bases not matched to a gene. Looked up from germline, CDR1 is SQVTM and CDR2 is ANQGSEA. CDR3 coding DNA: TGCAGCGTCGAGGGGTTGGGGACAGGTCTTATATATTTT. It translates to CSVEGLGTGLIYF.

This rearrangement joins TRBV19 to TRBJ1-5; the D gene is possibly TRBD1 (5 bases). Trimming removed 3 bases at V and 5 bases at J, with 11 bases between. Germline assignment: CDR1 LNHDA and CDR2 SQIVND (reference sequence). The CDR3 sequence is 14 residues long. CDR3 region: CASSMGLMDQPQHF. The CDR3 nucleotides are TGTGCCAGTAGTATGGGACTTATGGATCAGCCCCAGCATTTT.

The chain couples TRBV27 to TRBJ1-6; possible D gene TRBD1, 5 bases. CDR1 and CDR2 from the germline V gene are MNHEY and SMNVEV (reference sequence). The V end lost 6 bases, the J end lost 7 bases, and 13 bases lay between the germline ends. The CDR3 runs to 14 residues. The CDR3 sequence is CASRTTGENSPLHF. The CDR3 DNA is TGTGCCAGCAGAACGACGGGGGAGAATTCACCCCTCCACTTT.

This chain joins TRBV6-5 and TRBJ1-2; 8 positions agree with TRBD1. Germline values: CDR1 MNHEY, CDR2 SVGAGI. Trimming took 6 bases from V and 2 from J; bases not matched to a gene: 5. CDR3 length equals 14 residues. CDR3 protein: CASRSGGANYGYTF. CDR3 in DNA: TGTGCCAGCAGATCAGGGGGCGCGAACTATGGCTACACCTTC.

The V gene is TRBV11-3, the J gene TRBJ2-3; D ambiguous. The CDR3 consists of 14 residues. With 2 bases removed from V and 1 base from J, the gap between germline ends came to 7 bases. Germline CDR1 reads SGHNT; CDR2 reads YENEEA. DNA of the CDR3: TGTGCCAGCAGCTTAAGGCAGGGCACAGATACGCAGTATTTT. Its protein product is CASSLRQGTDTQYF.

The sample holds one count of this clone. The chain uses TRBV27 and TRBJ2-2; tentative D call: TRBD2 (5 bases). V was clipped by 4 bases and J by 4 bases, with 16 bases between them. The CDR3 consists of 16 residues. CDR1 is MNHEY and CDR2 is SMNVEV in the germline V gene (reference sequence). In DNA, the CDR3 is TGTGCCAGCAGTTCCACTAGACTCTTCTCCACCGGGGAGCTGTTTTTT. Translation gives CASSSTRLFSTGELFF.

This chain links TRBV5-1 with TRBJ2-6; 7 bases map to TRBD1. The ends lost 4 bases at V and 0 bases at J; junction bases unmatched: 10. CDR1 SGHRS and CDR2 YFSETQ come from the germline V gene. This CDR3 region has 18 residues. The CDR3 reads CASSPGQPSPSGANVLTF. DNA of the CDR3: TGCGCCAGCAGCCCGGGACAGCCCTCACCCTCTGGGGCCAACGTCCTGACTTTC.

The gene calls are TRBV12-5 and TRBJ1-5; D might be TRBD1 (6 bases). The CDR3 spans 14 residues. In germline, CDR1 is LGHNT, CDR2 FRNRAP. V was cut by 9 bases and J by 0 bases, with 12 bases left in between. The CDR3 DNA reads TGTGCTAGCAGGGACAACTATAGCAATCAGCCCCAGCATTTT. Translated: CASRDNYSNQPQHF.

The chain employs TRBV28 and TRBJ1-5, with a weak D call TRBD1 (6 bases). V was shortened by 7 bases and J by 1 base, with 17 bases between the two germline ends. Per germline, CDR1 MDHEN and CDR2 SYDVKM. CDR3 length: 16 amino acids. CDR3 nucleotides: TGTGCCAGCACTCCCCGGGGGGCGAGGAGCAATCAGCCCCAGCATTTT. Translating gives CASTPRGARSNQPQHF. Looking up the rest from reference TRBV28 and TRBJ1-5 gives the full variable domain: DVKVTQSSRYLVKRTGEKVFLECVQDMDHENMFWYRQDPGLGLRLIYFSYDVKMKEKGDIPEGYSVSREKKERFSLILESASTNQTSMYLCASTPRGARSNQPQHFGDGTRLSIL.

This clone was counted once. The chain joins TRBV10-3 to TRBJ1-2; D call uncertain. The CDR3 spans 14 residues. CDR1 is ENHRY, CDR2 SYGVKD, per germline. The ends were cut back, 3 bases at V and 1 base at J, with 9 bases in the middle. In DNA form, the CDR3 reads TGTGCCATCAGTGATCTTCGGTTTAACTATGGCTACACCTTC. Translating it yields CAISDLRFNYGYTF.

J is TRBJ2-7 and V is TRBV28, with TRBD1 matching 7 bases. The V gene's germline CDR1 is MDHEN and CDR2 SYDVKM. V lost 1 base, J lost 4 bases, and 4 bases stayed unmatched. CDR3 size: 14 residues. The CDR3 protein is CASSLSGQLYEQYF. DNA of the CDR3: TGTGCCAGCAGTTTATCGGGACAGTTATACGAGCAGTACTTC.

This clone was picked up a small number of times. CDR3 loop: CASSLPGNYGYTF. The CDR3 DNA is TGCGCCAGCAGCTTGCCAGGGAACTATGGCTACACCTTC. The chain combines TRBV5-1 with TRBJ1-2, with a weak D call TRBD1 (5 bases). The V end lost 1 base, the J end lost 2 bases, and 6 bases lay between the germline ends. This CDR3 has 13 amino acids. The germline CDR1 and CDR2 sequences are SGHRS and YFSETQ.

This chain joins TRBV27 and TRBJ1-6, with D unclear. This CDR3 region has 14 residues. Trimming took 3 bases from V and 7 from J, leaving 10 bases between them. The germline V gene encodes CDR1 MNHEY and CDR2 SMNVEV (reference sequence). The CDR3 region is CASSFGRLNSPLHF. In nucleotides, the CDR3 is TGTGCCAGCAGTTTCGGCAGACTCAATTCACCCCTCCACTTT.

J is TRBJ1-2 and V is TRBV9, with no clear D. Germline-derived CDR1 and CDR2 are SGDLS and YYNGEE. This CDR3 region has 14 residues. Trimming shortened V by 5 bases and J by 8 bases, and 19 bases separated the two germline ends. The CDR3 DNA reads as TGTGCCAGCAGGCCAACACCGGCAACGGGGGGCTACACCTTC. Residues: CASRPTPATGGYTF.

V and J are TRBV5-1 and TRBJ1-5; tentative D call: TRBD1 (6 bases). V dropped 1 base and J dropped 5 bases, with 13 bases sitting between them. The CDR3 totals 15 residues. In germline, CDR1 is SGHRS, CDR2 YFSETQ. In DNA form, the CDR3 reads TGCGCCAGCAGCTTGTCAGGGGCGAACCATCAGCCCCAGCATTTT. This codes for CASSLSGANHQPQHF.

The chain employs TRBV18 and TRBJ1-2, with 7 positions matching TRBD1. CDR1 is KGHSH and CDR2 is LQKENI in the germline V gene. The CDR3 runs to 14 residues. The V segment lost 0 bases and the J segment 8 bases; nucleotides outside the gene matches: 6. The CDR3, as DNA: TGTGCCAGCTCACCACCGGGGACAGCTCGCGGCTACACCTTC. This gives the protein CASSPPGTARGYTF.

The V call is TRBV2, the J call TRBJ1-5, with no clear D. V was pared by 2 bases and J by 7 bases, with 12 bases between. Germline CDR1 and CDR2: SNHLY and FYNNEI. CDR3 size: 14 residues. DNA of the CDR3: TGTGCCAGCAGTGAAAGAGTCGTCGGGCAGCCCCAGCATTTT. It specifies CASSERVVGQPQHF.

The chain joins TRBV5-1 to TRBJ1-2; D is possibly TRBD1 (6 bases). This CDR3 region has 14 residues. Germline CDR1 SGHRS, CDR2 YFSETQ. Trimming shortened V by 6 bases and J by 0 bases, and 12 bases separated the two germline ends. CDR3 DNA sequence: TGCGCCAGCAACCGGGACACCTCTAACTATGGCTACACCTTC. Amino acids: CASNRDTSNYGYTF.

The chain has TRBV28 and TRBJ2-7; TRBD1 agrees at 11 bases. V shed 7 bases, J shed 3 bases, and the junction held 8 bases outside the gene matches. The CDR3 loop spans 15 amino acids. Germline values: CDR1 MDHEN, CDR2 SYDVKM. CDR3 protein: CASTKRGTGGYEQYF. In DNA form, the CDR3 reads TGTGCCAGCACCAAAAGGGGGACAGGGGGCTACGAGCAGTACTTC.

The gene calls are TRBV20-1 and TRBJ1-4, with D possibly TRBD1 on 5 matching bases. Trimming took 6 bases from V and 8 from J, leaving 10 bases between them. Looked up from germline, CDR1 is DFQATT and CDR2 is SNEGSKA (reference sequence). The CDR3 is 11 residues long. The chain's CDR3 is CSALRGEKLFF. The CDR3 nucleotides are TGCAGTGCCCTACGGGGGGAAAAACTGTTTTTT.

The chain is built from TRBV12-5 and TRBJ1-3; 8 bases map to TRBD1. The CDR3 is made up of 16 amino acids. With 6 bases clipped from V and 2 bases from J, the junction kept 9 bases outside the gene matches. Germline V gene sequence: CDR1 LGHNT, CDR2 FRNRAP. The CDR3 bases are TGTGCTAGTGGGGGACAGGCCCTAGGGACTGGAAACACCATATATTTT. This sequence encodes CASGGQALGTGNTIYF.

The chain recombines TRBV9 with TRBJ2-2, with 7 nucleotides matching TRBD2. Germline V gene sequence: CDR1 SGDLS, CDR2 YYNGEE. This CDR3 has 16 amino acids. V dropped 4 bases and J dropped 3; count of bases not matched to a gene: 9. In DNA, the CDR3 is TGTGCCAGCAGCACAACGGTGGGGGGGGACACCGGGGAGCTGTTTTTT. Protein: CASSTTVGGDTGELFF.

The sample holds one count of this clone. The chain recombines TRBV14 with TRBJ2-1; D might be TRBD2 (6 bases). Germline lookup yields CDR1 SGHDN and CDR2 FVKESK. V was clipped by 5 bases and J by 1 base, with 12 bases between them. This CDR3 comprises 15 residues. The CDR3 coding sequence is TGTGCCAGCAGCTACCGGGACTCGTCCTACAATGAGCAGTTCTTC. Encoded protein: CASSYRDSSYNEQFF.